What follows are 3 T cell receptor beta chains derived from one specimen sequenced in a study of OX40 agonist ivuxolimab in advanced cancers. Using immunoSEQ multiplex PCR, the repertoire was profiled, and TCRdb retains in-frame clones only, with some absent. This table holds tens of thousands of clones, roughly 85% found once. The source material was CD4+ or CD8+ T cells sorted from blood, sampled in a trial of the OX40 agonist ivuxolimab. These receptors were obtained from an adult with an advanced solid tumor such as melanoma, head and neck, liver or kidney cancer.

The chain carries TRBV6-5 and TRBJ1-1; 10 bases match TRBD1. Trimming removed 0 bases from V and 4 bases from J; junction bases left unmatched: 2. CDR1 is MNHEY, CDR2 SVGAGI, per germline. This CDR3 spans 15 amino acids. CDR3 residues: CASSYSRDRGTEAFF. For the CDR3, the DNA is TGTGCCAGCAGTTACTCCCGGGACAGGGGCACTGAAGCTTTCTTT.

This clone was seen a handful of times. This sequence joins TRBV20-1 and TRBJ1-1; D is uncertain. Germline V gene sequence: CDR1 DFQATT, CDR2 SNEGSKA (reference sequence). Between the trimmed V and J ends, which lost 1 base and 8 bases, there was a span of 5 bases. This CDR3 is built from 10 residues. The CDR3 DNA is TGCAGTGCTAGAGTAGGGGAAGCTTTCTTT. This codes for CSARVGEAFF.

This clone came up a few times. The chain is built from TRBV30 and TRBJ1-4, with D maybe TRBD1 (5 bases). The CDR3 totals 13 residues. Trimming removed 5 bases from V and 5 bases from J, with 12 bases in between. Germline V gives CDR1 GTSNPN, CDR2 SVGIG (reference sequence). CDR3 protein: CAWLGVRNEKLFF. CDR3 coding DNA: TGTGCCTGGTTGGGGGTGAGGAATGAAAAACTGTTTTTT.